Presented here are 22 T cell receptor beta chains from one specimen sequenced in a study of vaccination effects on CD4 cells after COVID-19. The antigens these receptors bind are not known. Sequencing was performed with immunoSEQ multiplex PCR; in TCRdb, only in-frame clones are kept and a portion is missing. The table lists about 71,000 clones, about four fifths of them singletons, with more than 9% in the top ten. Using viral peptide pools, the ViraFEST assay grew out antigen-specific CD4+ T cells prior to sequencing. Following 10 days of culture, CD4+ T cells were isolated. Each vaccine recipient was nucleocapsid antibody negative and had no prior SARS-CoV-2 infection. Sample: CD4+ T cells from PBMCs cultured with SARS-CoV-2 spike peptides, taken before COVID-19 vaccination. These receptor sequences come from a human donor who received a COVID-19 vaccine.

This chain joins TRBV28 and TRBJ1-2, with 8 bases aligning to TRBD1. The CDR3 runs to 16 residues. J was trimmed by 7 bases and V by 6 bases; bases with no gene match: 16. CDR1 is MDHEN and CDR2 is SYDVKM in the germline V gene. As DNA, the CDR3 is TGTGCCAGCAGCCAATCCGGGACAGGCTTGCGGGGTGGCTACACCTTC. It yields the protein CASSQSGTGLRGGYTF.

The chain couples TRBV3-1 (or the pseudogene TRBV3-2) to TRBJ1-1; TRBD1 agrees at 7 bases. The CDR3 runs 16 residues. Trimming cost V 1 base and J 1 base; bases outside gene matches: 6. Looked up from germline, CDR1 is LGHDT and CDR2 is YNNKEL (reference sequence). CDR3 sequence: CASSQGSRGGNTEAFF. The DNA for the CDR3 is TGTGCCAGCAGCCAAGGCAGCAGGGGGGGGAACACTGAAGCTTTCTTT.

The table lists this clone with a few counts. The V call is TRBV2, the J call TRBJ1-4; 8 bases are shared with TRBD1. The CDR3 extends over 17 amino acids. Per germline, CDR1 SNHLY and CDR2 FYNNEI. V dropped 10 bases and J dropped 3; count of bases not matched to a gene: 16. The CDR3 is CATRALRQGLSNEKLFF. CDR3 DNA sequence: TGTGCCACCAGAGCGTTAAGACAGGGGCTATCTAATGAAAAACTGTTTTTT.

The gene calls are TRBV14 and TRBJ2-5; no clear D gene. The germline gives CDR1 SGHDN, CDR2 FVKESK. The CDR3 has 14 amino acids. Trimming stripped 2 bases from V and 1 base from J, with 8 bases between. The CDR3 reads CASSQLHVQETQYF. The DNA for the CDR3 is TGTGCCAGCAGCCAACTACATGTCCAAGAGACCCAGTACTTC. Full variable domain (remainder filled in from reference TRBV14 and TRBJ2-5): EAGVTQFPSHSVIEKGQTVTLRCDPISGHDNLYWYRRVMGKEIKFLLHFVKESKQDESGMPNNRFLAERTGGTYSTLKVQPAELEDSGVYFCASSQLHVQETQYFGPGTRLLVL.

V gene TRBV19 combines with J gene TRBJ2-5; 12 bases fit TRBD1. The trim removed 5 bases at V and 4 bases at J, leaving 5 bases unmatched. This CDR3 has 15 amino acids. CDR1 is LNHDA and CDR2 is SQIVND in the germline V gene (reference sequence). The CDR3 reads CASSPGTGGGETQYF. Here the CDR3 DNA reads TGTGCCAGTAGTCCCGGGACAGGGGGCGGAGAGACCCAGTACTTC.

The chain combines TRBV4-2 with TRBJ2-7, with 8 bases matching TRBD1. CDR1 is LGHNA and CDR2 is YNFKEQ in the germline V gene. The J segment lost 4 bases and the V segment lost 2 bases, leaving 4 bases of the junction unmatched. This CDR3 contains 14 residues. CDR3: CASSQMQGAYEQYV. CDR3 nucleotide sequence: TGTGCCAGCAGCCAAATGCAGGGGGCTTACGAGCAGTACGTC.

The chain joins TRBV7-3 to TRBJ2-4; no clear D gene. Germline V gene data show CDR1 as SGHTA and CDR2 as FQGTGA. The ends were cut back, 5 bases at V and 8 bases at J, with 16 bases in the middle. The CDR3 has 14 amino acids. CDR3 in DNA: TGTGCCAGCAGCGTCGCAGTCCCCATGGACATTCAGTACTTC. It codes for CASSVAVPMDIQYF.

CDR3 amino acids: CASSEGGVNEKLFF. The CDR3 DNA reads as TGTGCCAGCAGTGAGGGGGGAGTTAATGAAAAACTGTTTTTT. The chain is built from TRBV6-1 and TRBJ1-4, with TRBD1 as a possible D gene (5 bases). There are 14 residues in the CDR3. Trimming took off 3 bases at V and 4 bases at J, with 9 bases between the two ends. CDR1 MNHNS and CDR2 SASEGT come from the germline V gene.

The table lists this clone with a few counts. The chain recombines TRBV7-8 with TRBJ1-6; D remains ambiguous. The CDR3 loop spans 12 amino acids. From germline, CDR1 is SGHVS and CDR2 FQNEAQ. The ends were cut back, 4 bases at V and 6 bases at J, with 4 bases in the middle. For the CDR3, the DNA is TGTGCCAGCAGCTCCCCTAATTCACCCCTCCACTTT. It specifies CASSSPNSPLHF.

The chain links TRBV28 to TRBJ2-5, with TRBD2 identical over 10 bases. CDR1 MDHEN and CDR2 SYDVKM come from the germline V gene. J gave up 5 bases and V 5 bases, and 11 bases lay outside the gene matches. This CDR3 spans 16 amino acids. In DNA, the CDR3 is TGTGCCAGCAGTGGGGCTAGCGGGGGTGACAAGGAGACCCAGTACTTC. Translating it yields CASSGASGGDKETQYF.

Remarks on this clone: This likely comes from a read error, as the CDR3 has no conserved phenylalanine or tryptophan at its end. The limits of the CDR3 on the DNA are not certain, so only TCRdb's listed CDR3 is given. The chain recombines TRBV6-2 or TRBV6-3 with TRBJ2-4; the table names TRBD1, a call not compared with the DNA. The CDR3 is 13 amino acids long, termini counted. Germline values: CDR1 MNHEY, CDR2 SVGEGT. CDR3 region: CASSFDGQGAVHP.

This chain links TRBV18 with TRBJ2-3; 8 positions match TRBD1. With V trimmed by 3 bases and J by 1 base, 3 bases remained unmatched. The germline V gene encodes CDR1 KGHSH and CDR2 LQKENI. This CDR3 has 15 amino acids. In DNA, the CDR3 is TGTGCCAGCTCACCGCAGGGGGCCGGCACAGATACGCAGTATTTT. Its protein product is CASSPQGAGTDTQYF.

The rearrangement joins TRBV6-2 or TRBV6-3 to TRBJ1-1; TRBD1 might be the D (5 bases). Trimming cost V 3 bases and J 4 bases, with 15 bases left between them. The CDR3 is 15 residues long. The germline CDR1 and CDR2 sequences are MNHEY and SVGEGT. The CDR3: CASSYVVAGPTEAFF. The CDR3 DNA is TGTGCCAGCAGTTATGTCGTGGCAGGGCCCACTGAAGCTTTCTTT.

The rearrangement joins TRBV10-2 to TRBJ2-3; no reliable D call. Germline CDR1 WSHSY, CDR2 SAAADI. CDR3 length equals 15 residues. Trimming took 2 bases from V and 1 from J, leaving 10 bases between them. CDR3 region: CASSEASAGTDTQYF. CDR3 DNA: TGCGCCAGCAGTGAGGCCTCGGCGGGCACAGATACGCAGTATTTT.

This clone was counted a few times. This chain uses TRBV7-2 with TRBJ1-2, with D possibly matching TRBD1 (5 bases). Trimming shortened V by 5 bases and J by 4 bases, and 14 bases separated the two germline ends. This CDR3 has 14 residues. Germline V gives CDR1 SGHTA, CDR2 FQGNSA. CDR3 DNA: TGTGCCAGCAGCACCTCACAGGAAGCCTATGGCTACACCTTC. This codes for CASSTSQEAYGYTF.

The gene calls are TRBV28 and TRBJ1-2, with 8 nucleotides matching TRBD1. Losses at the gene ends were 6 bases for V and 7 bases for J; bases not matched to a gene: 10. CDR1 is MDHEN and CDR2 is SYDVKM in the germline V gene. The CDR3 has 14 residues. In DNA form, the CDR3 reads TGTGCCAGCAGCCGCACGGACAGGGCGGGTGGCTACACCTTC. It codes for CASSRTDRAGGYTF.

This clone was seen only once. J is TRBJ1-4 and V is TRBV5-1; 7 nucleotides align to TRBD1. Germline trimming cut 0 bases from V and 6 bases from J; bases unmatched to any gene: 5. Germline V lookup: CDR1 SGHRS, CDR2 YFSETQ. The CDR3 sequence is 15 residues long. The CDR3 nucleotides read TGCGCCAGCAGCTTGGGGACAGGTCGTTATGAAAAACTGTTTTTT. Its protein product is CASSLGTGRYEKLFF. Looking up the rest from reference TRBV5-1 and TRBJ1-4 gives the full variable domain: KAGVTQTPRYLIKTRGQQVTLSCSPISGHRSVSWYQQTPGQGLQFLFEYFSETQRNKGNFPGRFSGRQFSNSRSEMNVSTLELGDSALYLCASSLGTGRYEKLFFGSGTQLSVL.

The chain uses TRBV19 and TRBJ2-5, with 8 positions matching TRBD2. V lost 5 bases, J lost 5 bases, and 10 bases stayed unmatched. The CDR3 runs 15 residues. Germline CDR1 LNHDA, CDR2 SQIVND (reference sequence). This chain's CDR3 is CASSGISGARETQYF. The DNA for the CDR3 is TGTGCCAGTAGTGGGATTAGCGGGGCTAGGGAGACCCAGTACTTC.

The chain uses TRBV3-1 (or the pseudogene TRBV3-2) and TRBJ1-6, with no clear D. Germline-derived CDR1 and CDR2 are LGHDT and YNNKEL (reference sequence). The V and J ends lost 0 bases and 8 bases respectively, with 8 bases between them. This CDR3 is built from 14 residues. For the CDR3, the DNA is TGTGCCAGCAGCCAAGAGGGTGACCATTCACCCCTCCACTTT. It encodes CASSQEGDHSPLHF.

This rearrangement joins TRBV6-4 to TRBJ1-2, with D perhaps TRBD1 (5 bases). V shed 0 bases and J shed 1 base, with 12 bases lying between them. CDR1 MRHNA and CDR2 SNTAGT come from the germline V gene. This CDR3 spans 16 amino acids. As DNA, the CDR3 is TGTGCCAGCAGTGACTCGTATAGGGACGGTAACTATGGCTACACCTTC. This sequence encodes CASSDSYRDGNYGYTF.

This clone was counted only a few times. The gene calls are TRBV5-1 and TRBJ1-2; tentative D call: TRBD1 (6 bases). Trimming took 4 bases from V and 5 from J, leaving 24 bases between them. The CDR3 is made up of 17 amino acids. CDR1 and CDR2 from the germline V gene are SGHRS and YFSETQ. The CDR3 DNA reads TGCGCCAGCAGCCCTACACAGGGAACCGGGAAGGTATATGGCTACACCTTC. It yields the protein CASSPTQGTGKVYGYTF. Based on the CDR3 plus reference TRBV5-1 and TRBJ1-2, the full variable domain is KAGVTQTPRYLIKTRGQQVTLSCSPISGHRSVSWYQQTPGQGLQFLFEYFSETQRNKGNFPGRFSGRQFSNSRSEMNVSTLELGDSALYLCASSPTQGTGKVYGYTFGSGTRLTVV.

CDR3 region: CASSWPTMNGYTF. CDR3 coding DNA: TGTGCCAGCAGTTGGCCCACGATGAACGGCTACACCTTC. V and J are TRBV6-2 or TRBV6-3 and TRBJ1-2; the D is unclear. Germline CDR1 is MNHEY and CDR2 is SVGEGT. Trimming left V 4 bases short and J 8 bases short, with 14 bases between. The CDR3 has 13 amino acids.